These T cell receptor beta chains were read from a single sample in a study of human T cells and chemical hapten exposure. TCRdb processed the RACE reads anew with MiXCR; each CDR3 protein has one entry. The sample lists 180,000 or so distinct CDR3 sequences; 20% to 25% were seen once. Here the sequenced sample was whole blood, taken in connection with sensitization to the hapten diphenylcyclopropenone (DPC). These receptors all come from a woman in her 50s with alopecia areata. Some clones in this sample may be carry-over from other donors' samples. CDR3s include the opening cysteine and the closing phenylalanine or tryptophan. D genes are given only for firm matches. Part of the rows lack a size; the others show once, few, many or a class for expanded clones.

>few|TRBJ1-1|.|TRBV27|15
CASSSQLSGNTEAFF
TGTGCCAGCAGTTCCCAACTCTCGGGGAACACTGAAGCTTTCTTT
>few|TRBJ2-1|TRBD2|TRBV29-1|12
CSVVAGVNEQFF
TGCAGCGTTGTAGCGGGAGTTAATGAGCAGTTCTTC
>.|TRBJ1-1|.|TRBV5-4|15
CASSLITGSNTEAFF
TGTGCCAGCAGCTTAATTACGGGCTCAAACACTGAAGCTTTCTTT
>few|TRBJ2-1|TRBD1|TRBV6-5|13
CASRDRVGNEQFF
TGTGCCAGCCGGGACAGGGTCGGCAATGAGCAGTTCTTC
>few|TRBJ1-2|.|TRBV25-1|14
CASSGPGANYGYTF
TGTGCCAGCAGTGGCCCCGGAGCTAACTATGGCTACACCTTC
>many|TRBJ2-5|TRBD2|TRBV5-1|15
CASSPPGRGGETQYF
TGCGCCAGCAGTCCCCCCGGGAGGGGCGGAGAGACCCAGTACTTC
>few|TRBJ2-5|TRBD1|TRBV5-5|13
CASRGQGGETQYF
TGTGCCAGCAGGGGACAGGGAGGCGAGACCCAGTACTTC
>few|TRBJ2-7|TRBD2|TRBV29-1|14
CSVSTGGSSYEQYF
TGCAGCGTGAGTACGGGGGGGAGCTCCTACGAGCAGTACTTC
>.|TRBJ1-4|TRBD1|TRBV27|16
CASSTRQGATNEKLFF
TGTGCCAGCAGTACCCGACAGGGGGCAACTAATGAAAAACTGTTTTTT
>few|TRBJ2-2|.|TRBV12-5|14
CASGGSSNTGELFF
TGTGCTAGTGGCGGGAGCTCGAACACCGGGGAGCTGTTTTTT
>.|TRBJ1-2|.|TRBV6-6|14
CASSGQDSTYGYTF
TGTGCCAGCAGTGGGCAGGACAGTACCTATGGCTACACCTTC
>once|TRBJ1-1|.|TRBV24-1|15
CATSDLQGADAEAFF
TGTGCCACCAGTGATCTGCAGGGTGCGGACGCTGAAGCTTTCTTT
>few|TRBJ2-3|TRBD2|TRBV2|17
CASSEAPLAGPTDTQYF
TGTGCCAGCAGTGAAGCTCCTTTAGCGGGACCTACAGATACGCAGTATTTT
>.|TRBJ1-1|.|TRBV2|11
CASTPTDRAFF
TGTGCCAGCACCCCGACCGACCGGGCTTTCTTT
>.|TRBJ1-1|TRBD1|TRBV3-1|15
CASSYGSTGDTEAFF
TGTGCCAGCAGCTACGGATCGACAGGGGACACTGAAGCTTTCTTT
>few|TRBJ1-1|.|TRBV12-3/TRBV12-4|12
CASSLDFTEAFF
TGTGCCAGCAGTTTGGACTTCACTGAAGCTTTCTTT
>once|TRBJ2-7|TRBD1|TRBV5-1|17
CASSSGQGASLAYEQYF
TGCGCCAGCAGCTCCGGTCAGGGGGCTTCGTTGGCCTACGAGCAGTACTTC
>.|TRBJ1-2|.|TRBV29-1|15
CSAALGLPTNYGYTF
TGCAGCGCTGCTCTGGGACTGCCTACCAACTATGGCTACACCTTC
>.|TRBJ1-3|.|TRBV7-9|12
CASAHSGNTIYF
TGTGCCAGCGCACACTCTGGAAACACCATATATTTT
>few|TRBJ1-1|TRBD1|TRBV5-1|16
CASSLGTGSVDTEAFF
TGCGCCAGCAGCTTGGGGACAGGGTCAGTAGACACTGAAGCTTTCTTT
>.|TRBJ1-1|.|TRBV29-1|12
CSAQENPDGAFF
TGCAGCGCCCAGGAAAATCCGGACGGAGCTTTCTTT
>many|TRBJ2-5|TRBD2|TRBV7-2|16
CASSFARTSGGGTQYF
TGTGCCAGCAGCTTCGCCCGGACTAGCGGGGGAGGGACCCAGTACTTC